The present entry profiles one TCR beta chain with its context. This sample was included in a study of blood T cell repertoires in COVID-19. Study-wide context: Acute and convalescent COVID-19 specimens originated in the United States, Italy and Spain. Sample material is recorded as cDNA or gDNA derived from T cells, B-cell-depleted T cells, or PBMCs.

Per the germline V gene, CDR1 is MDHEN and CDR2 is SYDVKM. Trimming cost V 5 bases and J 4 bases, with 11 bases left between them. The CDR3 runs 13 residues. TCRdb keeps only in-frame clones here, not all; method: immunoSEQ multiplex PCR. Of roughly 250,000 clones listed, more than 65% are singletons. The chain links TRBV28 to TRBJ1-2; no definite D call. The sample consisted of peripheral blood. The receptor comes from a woman between 35 and 50 years old with active or convalescent COVID-19. This chain's CDR3 is CASSIRGAYGYTF. The CDR3 bases are TGTGCCAGCAGTATCCGAGGAGCCTATGGCTACACCTTC.